Each of the 25 T cell receptor beta chains below was sequenced from the same sample in a study of beta chain features in type 1 diabetes. For these TCRs, the target antigens are not known. Study outcomes and limitations: In every one of the four CD4+ subsets, TCRB CDR3s were moderately but significantly shorter in Type 1 diabetes patients.

The isolated RNA, all of it, was reverse transcribed, so expressed TCRB transcripts were what got sequenced. TCRdb keeps only in-frame clones here, not all; method: immunoSEQ multiplex PCR. The sample has about 340,000 clones, about 13% seen once. The sequencing sample was made of naive CD4+ T cells from blood. The source of these receptors is a woman younger than 30 with type 1 diabetes.

The gene calls are TRBV2 and TRBJ1-5; TRBD1 is a possible D gene (5 bases). Between the trimmed V and J ends, which lost 4 bases and 1 base, there was a span of 5 bases. The CDR3 is 13 amino acids. Germline V gene sequence: CDR1 SNHLY, CDR2 FYNNEI. The DNA for the CDR3 is TGTGCCAGCAGTGCAGGGAGCAATCAGCCCCAGCATTTT. Its protein is CASSAGSNQPQHF.

This clone was counted a few times. The chain combines TRBV19 with TRBJ2-7; 9 bases are shared with TRBD1. The ends lost 6 bases at V and 3 bases at J; junction bases unmatched: 6. The CDR3 is made up of 14 amino acids. From germline, CDR1 is LNHDA and CDR2 SQIVND (reference sequence). The CDR3 DNA reads TGTGCCAGTAGCCTCCGGGACAGGGACTACGAGCAGTACGTC. The encoded protein is CASSLRDRDYEQYV.

J is TRBJ2-7 and V is TRBV27; TRBD1 might be the D (5 bases). The ends were cut back, 6 bases at V and 4 bases at J, with 19 bases in the middle. Per germline, CDR1 MNHEY and CDR2 SMNVEV (reference sequence). CDR3 length equals 15 residues. CDR3 sequence: CASRAQGLVGYEQYF. DNA for the CDR3: TGTGCCAGCAGGGCCCAGGGTTTGGTTGGGTACGAGCAGTACTTC.

V and J are TRBV27 and TRBJ2-2; 9 bases agree with TRBD2. Germline lookup yields CDR1 MNHEY and CDR2 SMNVEV (reference sequence). V shed 7 bases, J shed 1 base, and the junction held 4 bases outside the gene matches. CDR3 length: 15 amino acids. The CDR3 loop reads CASNRLAENTGELFF. Here the CDR3 DNA reads TGTGCCAGCAACCGACTAGCGGAGAACACCGGGGAGCTGTTTTTT.

The chain joins TRBV15 to TRBJ2-2; no clear D. V was shortened by 3 bases and J by 5 bases, with 7 bases between the two germline ends. CDR3 length: 13 residues. Germline assignment: CDR1 LNHNV and CDR2 YYDKDF (reference sequence). The CDR3 spells CATSSRLTGELFF. The CDR3 DNA is TGTGCCACCAGCAGTCGGTTGACCGGGGAGCTGTTTTTT.

This clone was picked up a small number of times. The genes are TRBV6-6 and TRBJ2-2, with 8 bases identical to TRBD1. V shed 6 bases, J shed 1 base, and the junction held 1 base outside the gene matches. The CDR3 totals 14 residues. Germline CDR1 reads MNHNY; CDR2 reads SVGAGI (reference sequence). The CDR3 region is CASSDRGNTGELFF. In DNA, the CDR3 is TGTGCCAGCAGCGACAGGGGGAACACCGGGGAGCTGTTTTTT.

This clone was found a few times. V usage is TRBV7-9 and J usage is TRBJ2-7; tentative D call: TRBD2 (7 bases). V was trimmed by 1 base and J by 4 bases, leaving 8 bases between them. Per germline, CDR1 SEHNR and CDR2 FQNEAQ (reference sequence). The CDR3 extends over 13 amino acids. The CDR3 region has the DNA TGTGCCAGCAGCTTAGAGGGGGGGTACGAGCAGTACGTC. Encoded protein: CASSLEGGYEQYV.

A few counts support this clone. The V gene is TRBV18, the J gene TRBJ2-7; 12 bases line up with TRBD2. The ends lost 3 bases at V and 4 bases at J; junction bases unmatched: 7. The CDR3 covers 16 residues. Germline V gives CDR1 KGHSH, CDR2 LQKENI. CDR3 in amino acids: CASSPLTSGSIYEQYF. As DNA, the CDR3 is TGTGCCAGCTCACCCCTGACTAGCGGGAGCATTTACGAGCAGTACTTC.

The rearrangement links TRBV7-9 to TRBJ2-2; TRBD1 matches at 8 bases. Unmatched junction bases numbered 2, after V lost 5 bases and J lost 6 bases. The CDR3 totals 13 residues. Germline loops: CDR1 SEHNR, CDR2 FQNEAQ (reference sequence). CDR3 loop: CASSPQGAGELFF. CDR3 DNA: TGTGCCAGCAGCCCACAGGGGGCCGGGGAGCTGTTTTTT. Supplemented by reference TRBV7-9 and TRBJ2-2, the full variable domain reads DTGVSQNPRHKITKRGQNVTFRCDPISEHNRLYWYRQTLGQGPEFLTYFQNEAQLEKSRLLSDRFSAERPKGSFSTLEIQRTEQGDSAMYLCASSPQGAGELFFGEGSRLTVL.

The V gene is TRBV7-2, the J gene TRBJ2-3; D is unresolved. The V gene's germline CDR1 is SGHTA and CDR2 FQGNSA. This CDR3 has 12 residues. The germline V and J ends were trimmed by 5 bases and 3 bases, with 6 bases remaining between them. CDR3 loop: CASSPTTDTQYF. The CDR3 DNA reads as TGTGCCAGCAGCCCTACGACAGATACGCAGTATTTT.

CDR3 sequence: CAWADYGAFGELFF. The CDR3 coding sequence is TGTGCCTGGGCGGACTATGGAGCCTTCGGGGAGCTGTTTTTT. The rearrangement links TRBV30 to TRBJ2-2, with D possibly matching TRBD2 (6 bases). V dropped 5 bases and J dropped 7 bases, with 17 bases sitting between them. Per the germline V gene, CDR1 is GTSNPN and CDR2 is SVGIG (reference sequence). This CDR3 has 14 amino acids.

The chain couples TRBV6-1 to TRBJ2-7, with 12 bases lining up with TRBD2. The J segment lost 2 bases and the V segment lost 7 bases, leaving 6 bases of the junction unmatched. Germline V gene sequence: CDR1 MNHNS, CDR2 SASEGT. This CDR3 spans 15 amino acids. CDR3 sequence (DNA): TGTGCCAGCATCTTACTAGCGGGAGGACCCTACGAGCAGTACGTC. This sequence encodes CASILLAGGPYEQYV.

This rearrangement joins TRBV6-6 to TRBJ2-7; TRBD2 might be the D (6 bases). Germline loops: CDR1 MNHNY, CDR2 SVGAGI (reference sequence). The CDR3 has 14 amino acids. Trimming took off 2 bases at V and 7 bases at J, with 15 bases between the two ends. CDR3 coding DNA: TGTGCCAGCAGTTACCCCGGGGAGGCCGATGAGCAGTACGTC. This translates into CASSYPGEADEQYV.

This clone has only a few counts. V is TRBV6-1 and J is TRBJ2-2; D gene ambiguous. V lost 10 bases and J lost 1, with 10 bases in between. The V gene's germline CDR1 is MNHNS and CDR2 SASEGT. The CDR3 loop spans 13 amino acids. The CDR3 bases are TGTGCCATTACAGAACAGAACACCGGGGAGCTGTTTTTT. It is translated as CAITEQNTGELFF.

This clone has at least ten counts. V and J are TRBV23-1 and TRBJ2-7, with D possibly TRBD2 on 6 matching bases. TRBV23-1 is treated as an ORF (open reading frame) with a function not yet certain. The V end was cut by 2 bases, the J end by 3 bases, with 14 bases between. CDR3 length equals 15 residues. The CDR3 bases are TGCGCCAGCAGTCAAGTGCGGACGGGGGTCTACGAGCAGTACGTC. Encoded protein: CASSQVRTGVYEQYV.

This clone was recorded a few times. The V call is TRBV2, the J call TRBJ2-7, with D possibly being TRBD1 (5 bases). The CDR3 is 13 residues long. In germline, CDR1 is SNHLY, CDR2 FYNNEI. Trimming shortened V by 2 bases and J by 1 base, and 6 bases separated the two germline ends. The CDR3 is CASSEQGSYEQYV. CDR3 coding DNA: TGTGCCAGCAGTGAACAGGGATCCTACGAGCAGTACGTC.

The V and J genes are TRBV30 and TRBJ2-3; maybe TRBD1 (5 bases). The CDR3 loop spans 14 amino acids. Germline V gives CDR1 GTSNPN, CDR2 SVGIG (reference sequence). The DNA of the CDR3 is TGTGCTTTCGACAGCCGCCCAAGCACAGATACGCAGTATTTT. It is translated as CAFDSRPSTDTQYF.

This clone has just a few counts. V is TRBV5-6 and J is TRBJ2-7; D not certain. There are 12 residues in the CDR3. V lost 0 bases and J lost 5, with 6 bases in between. The germline CDR1 and CDR2 sequences are SGHDT and YYEEEE. The CDR3 nucleotides are TGTGCCAGCAGCTTGGCCTTCCACGAGCAGTACTTC. Amino acid sequence: CASSLAFHEQYF.

The chain joins TRBV19 to TRBJ2-5; D may be TRBD2 (5 bases). The closer fit of TRBJ2-7 to the DNA end suggests the J call may be wrong. This CDR3 spans 14 amino acids. The V gene's germline CDR1 is LNHDA and CDR2 SQIVND (reference sequence). The CDR3: CASSASGRNYEQYF. CDR3 bases: TGTGCCAGTAGTGCCAGCGGTCGGAACTACGAGCAGTACTTC.

This clone turned up a few times. This chain uses TRBV12-5 with TRBJ2-6; weak D call: TRBD1 (5 bases). This CDR3 spans 12 amino acids. The V gene's germline CDR1 is LGHNT and CDR2 FRNRAP. Trimming shortened V by 3 bases and J by 12 bases, and 9 bases separated the two germline ends. The CDR3 here is CASGFYRGVLTF. In DNA, the CDR3 is TGTGCTAGTGGTTTCTATAGGGGCGTCCTGACTTTC.

This clone was detected only a few times. The chain links TRBV11-2 to TRBJ1-2, with D perhaps matching TRBD1 (5 bases). The V end lost 5 bases, the J end lost 4 bases, and 17 bases lay between the germline ends. The CDR3 sequence is 15 residues long. Germline assignment: CDR1 SGHAT and CDR2 FQNNGV. The CDR3 DNA sequence: TGTGCCAGCAGCCAGCAACCACAGGCGTTCTATGGCTACACCTTC. As protein: CASSQQPQAFYGYTF.

This chain uses TRBV28 with TRBJ2-7, with TRBD2 as a possible D gene (6 bases). V shed 5 bases and J shed 0 bases, with 14 bases lying between them. The CDR3 sequence is 15 residues long. Germline CDR1 MDHEN, CDR2 SYDVKM. CDR3 in amino acids: CASSPHGTGSYEQYF. The DNA for the CDR3 is TGTGCCAGCAGTCCCCACGGGACTGGCTCCTACGAGCAGTACTTC. The full variable domain, completed using reference TRBV28 and TRBJ2-7, is DVKVTQSSRYLVKRTGEKVFLECVQDMDHENMFWYRQDPGLGLRLIYFSYDVKMKEKGDIPEGYSVSREKKERFSLILESASTNQTSMYLCASSPHGTGSYEQYFGPGTRLTVT.

This clone was seen a handful of times. This sequence joins TRBV5-1 and TRBJ2-2, with D unclear. The germline V gene encodes CDR1 SGHRS and CDR2 YFSETQ. The V and J ends lost 0 bases and 7 bases respectively, with 7 bases between them. This CDR3 contains 13 residues. The CDR3 DNA sequence: TGCGCCAGCAGCTTGGAGAGATACGGGGAGCTGTTTTTT. It is translated as CASSLERYGELFF. Using reference TRBV5-1 and TRBJ2-2 for the parts outside the CDR3, the full variable domain is KAGVTQTPRYLIKTRGQQVTLSCSPISGHRSVSWYQQTPGQGLQFLFEYFSETQRNKGNFPGRFSGRQFSNSRSEMNVSTLELGDSALYLCASSLERYGELFFGEGSRLTVL.

The chain links TRBV9 to TRBJ2-3, with D possibly being TRBD2 (6 bases). This CDR3 has 16 amino acids. Trimming left V 3 bases short and J 0 bases short, with 14 bases between. Germline loops: CDR1 SGDLS, CDR2 YYNGEE. In DNA form, the CDR3 reads TGTGCCAGCAGCGACAAGCGGGCTACTAGCACAGATACGCAGTATTTT. This sequence encodes CASSDKRATSTDTQYF.

The chain joins TRBV28 to TRBJ1-2; D not resolved. Trimming removed 6 bases at V and 4 bases at J, with 12 bases between. This CDR3 is 13 amino acids long. Germline V lookup: CDR1 MDHEN, CDR2 SYDVKM. CDR3 amino acids: CASSSVTSYGYTF. The DNA for the CDR3 is TGTGCCAGCAGCTCCGTCACGAGCTATGGCTACACCTTC.